This T cell receptor (beta chain) originates from a study of response to subunit inactivated influenza vaccine. V dropped 6 bases and J dropped 5 bases, with 14 bases sitting between them. CDR3 length: 13 amino acids. TCRdb used MiXCR to reprocess the RT-PCR reads, holding one entry per CDR3 protein. The sample includes 500,000 to 600,000 distinct CDR3 sequences, over 9.5% of them seen just once. This clonotype showed up just a few times. This chain connects TRBV12-3 or TRBV12-4 to TRBJ2-7; D not certain. The source was PBMCs from blood, collected on the day of vaccination. The sequence came from a man aged 50 to 60 who received an inactivated influenza vaccine. CDR3 in DNA: TGTGCCAGCAGCCCTTATGCCCCGAACGAGCAGTACTTC. Translating gives CASSPYAPNEQYF.